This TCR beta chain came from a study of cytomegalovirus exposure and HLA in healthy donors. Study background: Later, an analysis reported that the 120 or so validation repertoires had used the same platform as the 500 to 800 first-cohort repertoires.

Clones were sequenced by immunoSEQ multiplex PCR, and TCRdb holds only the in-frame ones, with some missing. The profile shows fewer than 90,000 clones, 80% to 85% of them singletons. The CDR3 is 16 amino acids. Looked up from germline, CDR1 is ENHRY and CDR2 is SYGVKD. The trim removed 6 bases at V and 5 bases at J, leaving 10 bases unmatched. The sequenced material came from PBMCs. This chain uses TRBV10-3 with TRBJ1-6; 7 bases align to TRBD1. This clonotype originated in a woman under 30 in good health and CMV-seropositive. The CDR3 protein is CAISRQGGGDNSPLHF. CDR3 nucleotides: TGTGCCATCAGCCGACAGGGCGGCGGGGATAATTCACCCCTCCACTTT.